The entry below describes one T cell receptor beta chain. At one end the junction does not follow the germline gene, possibly because of a read error. Cohort 3 recovered donors had two negative PCRs, clearance, or symptom resolution. Original processing methods: Reference gene primer amplification yielded estimated nucleated cell counts. Sequencing used immunoSEQ multiplex PCR; TCRdb keeps in-frame clones, though not all of them. V and J calls and clone size are given by that table; D and trimming were obtained from the DNA. The sample carries hundreds of thousands of clones, around 89% recorded once. The data were obtained in a study of blood T cell repertoires in COVID-19. Study-level information: Sites in the United States, Italy and Spain provided acute and convalescent COVID-19 samples.

This CDR3 is built from 15 residues. Germline V gene data show CDR1 as SSHAT and CDR2 as FNYEAQ (reference sequence). The sample was PBMCs or T cells enriched from blood (not recorded which). This clonotype was sampled from a woman aged 40 to 50 who had recovered from COVID-19. J is TRBJ2-7 and V is TRBV7-7, with TRBD2 matching over 10 bases. CDR3 sequence (DNA): TGTGCTAGCAGCCCCCTAGCGGGAGCGTCAGACGAGCAGTACTTC. The encoded protein is CASSPLAGASDEQYF.